These 11 T cell receptor beta chains share one sample of origin, sequenced in a study of blood T cell repertoires in COVID-19. Profiled with immunoSEQ multiplex PCR; TCRdb holds only in-frame clones, not every one. The table has about 120,000 clones, approximately 90% seen once; the top ten hold under 20%. Sequencing was carried out using peripheral blood. The receptors here all came from a human donor with acute or convalescent COVID-19. The donor label of this sample is uncertain.

This clone was recorded a few times. V gene TRBV6-2 or TRBV6-3 combines with J gene TRBJ1-1; the D is unclear. The CDR3 is 14 amino acids. Germline V lookup: CDR1 MNHEY, CDR2 SVGEGT. Between the trimmed V and J ends, which lost 6 bases and 3 bases, there was a span of 14 bases. This chain's CDR3 is CASSPEAADTEAFF. The CDR3 DNA reads TGTGCCAGCAGCCCAGAGGCAGCTGACACTGAAGCTTTCTTT.

This rearrangement joins TRBV29-1 to TRBJ2-7; 8 nucleotides match TRBD1. Unmatched junction bases numbered 8, after V lost 7 bases and J lost 6 bases. CDR1 SQVTM and CDR2 ANQGSEA come from the germline V gene. This CDR3 comprises 12 residues. CDR3 sequence reads: CSGTGNSGEQYF. The CDR3 nucleotides are TGCAGCGGGACAGGGAATTCAGGCGAGCAGTACTTC.

This chain joins TRBV5-1 and TRBJ1-4, with 7 bases matching TRBD1. With 0 bases clipped from V and 6 bases from J, the junction kept 5 bases outside the gene matches. The CDR3 length is 15 residues. CDR1 SGHRS and CDR2 YFSETQ come from the germline V gene. The CDR3 region is CASSLERTGDEKLFF. In DNA, the CDR3 is TGCGCCAGCAGCTTGGAACGTACAGGGGATGAAAAACTGTTTTTT.

This chain joins TRBV18 and TRBJ1-1, with D possibly being TRBD1 (6 bases). V shed 8 bases and J shed 2 bases, with 27 bases lying between them. The germline V gene has CDR1 KGHSH and CDR2 LQKENI. CDR3 length equals 18 residues. CDR3 DNA: TGTGCCAGCGATCAGGGCGGAAGAGCAGGGGTGCAAAACACTGAAGCTTTCTTT. Encoded protein: CASDQGGRAGVQNTEAFF. The whole variable domain, filled in from reference TRBV18 and TRBJ1-1, reads NAGVMQNPRHLVRRRGQEARLRCSPMKGHSHVYWYRQLPEEGLKFMVYLQKENIIDESGMPKERFSAEFPKEGPSILRIQQVVRGDSAAYFCASDQGGRAGVQNTEAFFGQGTRLTVV.

The chain uses TRBV19 and TRBJ2-5; weak D call: TRBD1 (6 bases). From germline, CDR1 is LNHDA and CDR2 SQIVND (reference sequence). V lost 0 bases, J lost 10 bases, and 15 bases lay in between. CDR3 length equals 14 residues. The CDR3 loop reads CASSIDGTLRSQYF. The DNA of the CDR3 is TGTGCCAGTAGTATAGATGGGACATTGAGAAGCCAGTACTTC.

The genes are TRBV7-2 and TRBJ2-2; tentative D call: TRBD1 (6 bases). The germline gives CDR1 SGHTA, CDR2 FQGNSA. This CDR3 has 16 residues. With 6 bases removed from V and 0 bases from J, the gap between germline ends came to 14 bases. This CDR3 is CASRNTGTSNTGELFF. Written as DNA, the CDR3 is TGTGCCAGCAGAAATACCGGGACATCGAACACCGGGGAGCTGTTTTTT. Using reference TRBV7-2 and TRBJ2-2 for the parts outside the CDR3, the full variable domain is GAGVSQSPSNKVTEKGKDVELRCDPISGHTALYWYRQSLGQGLEFLIYFQGNSAPDKSGLPSDRFSAERTGGSVSTLTIQRTQQEDSAVYLCASRNTGTSNTGELFFGEGSRLTVL.

The chain uses TRBV4-1 and TRBJ1-6; 8 bases agree with TRBD1. Germline trimming cut 2 bases from V and 7 bases from J; bases unmatched to any gene: 7. CDR1 is MGHRA, CDR2 YSYEKL, per germline. This CDR3 comprises 16 residues. The CDR3 protein is CASSQLTGAKNSPLHF. For the CDR3, the DNA is TGCGCCAGCAGCCAATTGACAGGGGCGAAGAATTCACCCCTCCACTTT.

The V call is TRBV9, the J call TRBJ2-5, with D possibly TRBD2 on 5 matching bases. The CDR3 is 14 amino acids. Looked up from germline, CDR1 is SGDLS and CDR2 is YYNGEE. V lost 1 base to trimming and J lost 5 bases, with 12 bases between them. The CDR3 spells CASSVKLGEETQYF. The CDR3 bases are TGTGCCAGCAGCGTAAAACTAGGAGAGGAGACCCAGTACTTC.

The CDR3 nucleotides are TGTGCCAGCAGCCGAGGGGGACAGGGGATCTCCTATAATTCACCCCTCCACTTT. Translated, it gives CASSRGGQGISYNSPLHF. The rearrangement joins TRBV5-8 to TRBJ1-6; 10 nucleotides line up with TRBD1. V lost 4 bases and J lost 0; bases outside the gene matches: 7. Germline lookup yields CDR1 SGHTS and CDR2 YDEGEE. The CDR3 covers 18 residues.

V is TRBV28 and J is TRBJ2-7, with D perhaps matching TRBD1 (6 bases). The CDR3 is made up of 13 amino acids. Germline lookup yields CDR1 MDHEN and CDR2 SYDVKM. Trimming removed 8 bases from V and 2 bases from J, with 13 bases in between. CDR3 sequence (DNA): TGTGCCAGCGGACAGAGTTTTACCTACGAGCAGTACTTC. Translated: CASGQSFTYEQYF.

DNA for the CDR3: TGTGCCAGCAGTTCATCGGACAGATATGGCTACACCTTC. Translating it yields CASSSSDRYGYTF. J is TRBJ1-2 and V is TRBV28; possibly TRBD1 for D (6 bases). The CDR3 loop spans 13 amino acids. Looked up from germline, CDR1 is MDHEN and CDR2 is SYDVKM. Trimming removed 4 bases at V and 5 bases at J, with 11 bases between.